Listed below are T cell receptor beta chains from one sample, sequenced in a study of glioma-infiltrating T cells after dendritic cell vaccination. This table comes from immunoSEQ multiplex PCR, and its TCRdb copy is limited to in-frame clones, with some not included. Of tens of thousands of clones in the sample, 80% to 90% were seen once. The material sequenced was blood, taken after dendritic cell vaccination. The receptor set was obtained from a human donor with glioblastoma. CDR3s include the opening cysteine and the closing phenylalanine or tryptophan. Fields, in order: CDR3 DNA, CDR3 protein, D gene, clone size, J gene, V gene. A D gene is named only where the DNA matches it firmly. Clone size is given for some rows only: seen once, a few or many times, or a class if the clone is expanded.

DNA: TGTGCCAGCAGCTTAGACCCACTACCTGAAGCTTTCTTT
CDR3: CASSLDPLPEAFF
D: -
size: -
J: TRBJ1-1
V: TRBV11-3

DNA: TGTGCCAGCAGCTTAGGGGGGACACTCACTGAAGCTTTCTTT
CDR3: CASSLGGTLTEAFF
D: -
size: -
J: TRBJ1-1
V: TRBV7-9

DNA: TGCGCCAGCAGCCCACGACTAGCGGGAGGGTCAGATACGCAGTATTTT
CDR3: CASSPRLAGGSDTQYF
D: TRBD2
size: -
J: TRBJ2-3
V: TRBV4-1

DNA: TGTGCCAGCTCACCAACAATCGGCGGGGTCCAAGAGACCCAGTACTTC
CDR3: CASSPTIGGVQETQYF
D: -
size: -
J: TRBJ2-5
V: TRBV18

DNA: TGTGCCAGCAGCATGGGACAGGGAGCATCAGCTTTCTTT
CDR3: CASSMGQGASAFF
D: TRBD1
size: -
J: TRBJ1-1
V: TRBV27

DNA: TGCGCCAGCAGCGCGACGAGGGGGGGCACTGAAGCTTTCTTT
CDR3: CASSATRGGTEAFF
D: -
size: -
J: TRBJ1-1
V: TRBV5-1

DNA: TGCAGCGTTGTGGCGGCCAGAGACAATGAGCAGTTCTTC
CDR3: CSVVAARDNEQFF
D: -
size: -
J: TRBJ2-1
V: TRBV29-1

DNA: TGTGCCAGCAGCTTAGGGGTGCGGGGAAGTAATGAGCAGTTCTTC
CDR3: CASSLGVRGSNEQFF
D: -
size: -
J: TRBJ2-1
V: TRBV7-3

DNA: TGTGCCAGCAGCCCCTGGACAGGGGACGGAAACACCATATATTTT
CDR3: CASSPWTGDGNTIYF
D: TRBD1
size: -
J: TRBJ1-3
V: TRBV7-2

DNA: TGTGCCAGCAGCGACACCGGGAATTGGGAGCTGTTTTTT
CDR3: CASSDTGNWELFF
D: -
size: -
J: TRBJ2-2
V: TRBV9

DNA: TGTGCCAGCAGCCCTCTCCTCTCTGGAAACACCATATATTTT
CDR3: CASSPLLSGNTIYF
D: -
size: -
J: TRBJ1-3
V: TRBV9

DNA: TGTGCCAGCAGCCAACCGGGACTAGCGGCATACAATGAGCAGTTCTTC
CDR3: CASSQPGLAAYNEQFF
D: TRBD2
size: -
J: TRBJ2-1
V: TRBV4-2

DNA: TGTGCCAGCAGAAGACTTAAGAACACTGAAGCTTTCTTT
CDR3: CASRRLKNTEAFF
D: -
size: few
J: TRBJ1-1
V: TRBV7-6

DNA: TGTGCCAGCAGCCGACAGGCAACCTACGAGCAGTACTTC
CDR3: CASSRQATYEQYF
D: -
size: -
J: TRBJ2-7
V: TRBV5-6

DNA: TGTGCCAGCAGACAACAGGGGGCGCGTGGGGCCAACGTCCTGACTTTC
CDR3: CASRQQGARGANVLTF
D: TRBD1
size: -
J: TRBJ2-6
V: TRBV11-2

DNA: TGCAGCGTTCAAGGGTACAGAAGCACTGAAGCTTTCTTT
CDR3: CSVQGYRSTEAFF
D: -
size: -
J: TRBJ1-1
V: TRBV29-1

DNA: TGCAGCGTTGCGGCGGGGGGCCACAATGAGCAGTTCTTC
CDR3: CSVAAGGHNEQFF
D: TRBD2
size: few
J: TRBJ2-1
V: TRBV29-1

DNA: TGTGCCAGAAGCCCGAGACAGGAGAACTATGGCTACACCTTC
CDR3: CARSPRQENYGYTF
D: -
size: -
J: TRBJ1-2
V: TRBV7-5

DNA: TGTGCCAGCACCTTCGATGGCGGGAGGGAATACGAGCAGTACTTC
CDR3: CASTFDGGREYEQYF
D: TRBD2
size: -
J: TRBJ2-7
V: TRBV7-9

DNA: TGCGCCAGCAGCTACGGGACAGGGAGGGGCAGTGAAAAACTGTTTTTT
CDR3: CASSYGTGRGSEKLFF
D: TRBD1
size: -
J: TRBJ1-4
V: TRBV5-1